This T cell receptor (beta chain) was documented in a study of T cell responses to AZD1222 COVID-19 vaccine. Clones were read by immunoSEQ multiplex PCR, and TCRdb kept only the in-frame ones, dropping some. The sample includes approximately 130,000 clones, around nine tenths of them seen just once. Worth noting for this clone: Its antigen remains unknown.

The study, taken as a whole, reports: With two AZD1222 doses given, Spike-specific TCR breadth and depth both rose. No day 14 peak samples; only post-peak repertoires were characterized. There were vaccine-associated CD4 TCRs across spike, dominant at 160-218 and 743-854. Donors were largely white British and mainly female; clonal diversity was possibly underestimated.

The CDR3 is made up of 15 amino acids. Germline V gene data show CDR1 as KGHDR and CDR2 as SFDVKD. V was trimmed by 1 base and J by 2 bases, leaving 10 bases between them. The receptor was isolated from an adult in good health. The chain links TRBV24-1 to TRBJ1-2; a weak D match, TRBD1 (6 bases). Sequencing was performed on peripheral blood, taken on day 0 of MenACWY control vaccination. This CDR3 is CATSDLGTKNYGYTF. The CDR3 DNA reads TGTGCCACCAGTGATTTAGGGACAAAAAACTATGGCTACACCTTC.